The TCR beta chain described here comes from a study of blood T cell repertoires in COVID-19. Study-level information: T cells, B-cell-depleted T cells, or PBMCs supplied cDNA or gDNA.

Looked up from germline, CDR1 is MNHEY and CDR2 is SVGEGT. The V and J ends lost 6 bases and 4 bases respectively, with 9 bases between them. The CDR3 sequence is 12 residues long. Authors' processing steps: Scientists estimated how many nucleated cells there were by amplifying reference gene primers. Sequencing was performed with immunoSEQ multiplex PCR; in TCRdb, only in-frame clones are kept and a portion is missing. Clonal size and the V and J genes are those of that table, whereas D and trimming came from the DNA. The sample yields some 27,000 clones, around 87% seen once. The sequenced sample consisted of peripheral blood. The sequence was collected from a human donor in a cohort sampled during active COVID-19. The donor label of this sample is uncertain. The chain uses TRBV6-2 or TRBV6-3 and TRBJ1-2, with unresolved D. The CDR3 coding sequence is TGTGCCAGCAGCGACACCATCTATGGCTACACCTTC. Its protein is CASSDTIYGYTF.